The entry below gives a single TCR beta chain sequence along with its context. This sample was taken from a study of blood T cell repertoires in COVID-19. Turning to the study itself: Samples came from the United States, Italy and Spain, spanning acute and convalescent COVID-19. Sources were T cells, B-cell-depleted T cells, or PBMCs; the material itself was cDNA or gDNA.

This CDR3 spans 15 amino acids. Germline V CDR1 and CDR2: LNHDA, SQIVND (reference sequence). V gave up 3 bases and J gave up 4 bases, with 10 bases separating them. Per the original data handling: Amplification from reference gene primers served as the basis for estimated nucleated cell counts. Produced via immunoSEQ multiplex PCR; TCRdb's table is partial and in-frame only. V and J calls and clone size follow that table, whereas D and trimming were derived from the DNA. The table records more than 150,000 clones, more than 75% of them present only once. Recruited during active infection, patients (from Seattle) were subsequently followed longitudinally.

The TCR was taken from a man aged 60 to 69 with COVID-19, enrolled during active disease. The sample comprised peripheral blood. The chain uses TRBV19 and TRBJ1-6, with D perhaps TRBD1 (5 bases). CDR3 amino acids: CASSIIRVYNSPLHF. CDR3 DNA sequence: TGTGCCAGTAGTATCATCAGGGTATATAATTCACCCCTCCACTTT.